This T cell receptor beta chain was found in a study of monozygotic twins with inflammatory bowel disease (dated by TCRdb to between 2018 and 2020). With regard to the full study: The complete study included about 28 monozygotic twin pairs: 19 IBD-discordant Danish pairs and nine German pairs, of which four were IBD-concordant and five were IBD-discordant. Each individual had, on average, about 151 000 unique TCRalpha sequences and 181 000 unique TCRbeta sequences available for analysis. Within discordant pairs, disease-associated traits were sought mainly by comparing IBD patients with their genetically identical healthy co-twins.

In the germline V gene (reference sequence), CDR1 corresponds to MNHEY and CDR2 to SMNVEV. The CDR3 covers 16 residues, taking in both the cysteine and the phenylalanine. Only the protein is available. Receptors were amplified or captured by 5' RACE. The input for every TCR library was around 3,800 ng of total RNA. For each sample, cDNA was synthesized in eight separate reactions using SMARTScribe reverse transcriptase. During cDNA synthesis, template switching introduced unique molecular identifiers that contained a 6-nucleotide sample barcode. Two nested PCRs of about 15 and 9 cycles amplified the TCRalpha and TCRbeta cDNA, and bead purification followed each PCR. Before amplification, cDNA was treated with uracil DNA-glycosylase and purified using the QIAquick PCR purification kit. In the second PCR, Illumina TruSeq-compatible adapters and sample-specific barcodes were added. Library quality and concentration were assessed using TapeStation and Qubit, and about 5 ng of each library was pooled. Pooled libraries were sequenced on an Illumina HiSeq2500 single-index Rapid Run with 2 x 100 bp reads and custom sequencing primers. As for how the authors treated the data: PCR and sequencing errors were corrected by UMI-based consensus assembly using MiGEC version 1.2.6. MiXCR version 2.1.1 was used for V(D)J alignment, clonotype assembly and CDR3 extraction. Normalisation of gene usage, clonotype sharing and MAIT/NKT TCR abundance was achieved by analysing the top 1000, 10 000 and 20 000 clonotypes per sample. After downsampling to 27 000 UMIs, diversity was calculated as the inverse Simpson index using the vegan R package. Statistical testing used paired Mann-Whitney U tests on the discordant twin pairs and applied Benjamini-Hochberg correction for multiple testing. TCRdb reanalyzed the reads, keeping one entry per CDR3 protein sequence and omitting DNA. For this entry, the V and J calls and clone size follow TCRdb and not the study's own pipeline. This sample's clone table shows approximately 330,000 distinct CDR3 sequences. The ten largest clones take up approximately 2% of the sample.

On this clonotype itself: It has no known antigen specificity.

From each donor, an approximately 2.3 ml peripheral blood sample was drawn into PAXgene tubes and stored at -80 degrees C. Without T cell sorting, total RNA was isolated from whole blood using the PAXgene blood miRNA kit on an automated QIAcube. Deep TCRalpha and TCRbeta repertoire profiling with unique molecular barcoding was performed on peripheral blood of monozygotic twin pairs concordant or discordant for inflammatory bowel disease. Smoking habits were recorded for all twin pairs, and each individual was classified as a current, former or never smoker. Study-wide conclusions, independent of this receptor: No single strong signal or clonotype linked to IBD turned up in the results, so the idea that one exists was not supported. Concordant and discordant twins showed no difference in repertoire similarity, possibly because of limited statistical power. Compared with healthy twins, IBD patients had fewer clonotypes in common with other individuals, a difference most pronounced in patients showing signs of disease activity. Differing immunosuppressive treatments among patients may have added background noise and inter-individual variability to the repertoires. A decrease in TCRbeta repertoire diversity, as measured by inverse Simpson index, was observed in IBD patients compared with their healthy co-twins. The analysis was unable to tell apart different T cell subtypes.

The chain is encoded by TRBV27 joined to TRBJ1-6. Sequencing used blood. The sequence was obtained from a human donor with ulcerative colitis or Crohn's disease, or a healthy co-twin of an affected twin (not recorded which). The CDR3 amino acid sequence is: CASSLLRISYNSPLHF.